The clone carrying this TCR beta chain was seen only a few times. The data are from a study of T cells in Graves' hyperthyroidism and ophthalmopathy. There were TCR beta CDR3 regions amplified from RNA transcripts. Primed by the HTBI set, a first-round RT-PCR was run on the TCR CDR3. MiXCR, applied by TCRdb to the multiplex PCR reads, yields one record per CDR3 protein. The sample yields around 300,000 distinct CDR3 sequences, roughly an eighth seen once. Germline V gene sequence: CDR1 KGHSH, CDR2 LQKENI. V was shortened by 1 base and J by 3 bases, with 12 bases between the two germline ends. The CDR3 is made up of 16 amino acids.

The sequencing sample was made of blood. The clonotype originates from a woman between 40 and 55 years old with Graves' ophthalmopathy. The chain carries TRBV18 and TRBJ2-2; D not resolved. The CDR3 region has the DNA TGTGCCAGCTCACCACTAGCTGGGTTGGACACCGGGGAGCTGTTTTTT. It yields the protein CASSPLAGLDTGELFF.